These 6 T cell receptor beta chains came from one sample sequenced in a study of blood T cell repertoires in COVID-19. TCRdb's table, derived via immunoSEQ multiplex PCR, lists solely in-frame clones and lacks some. The repertoire holds 150,000 to 200,000 clones, with over 75% as singletons. Material: PBMCs or T cells enriched from blood (not recorded which). These receptors were taken from a man aged 35 to 55 who had recovered from COVID-19.

The rearrangement uses TRBV6-5 and TRBJ2-7; D might be TRBD1 (6 bases). The CDR3 runs to 14 residues. Germline loops: CDR1 MNHEY, CDR2 SVGAGI. The V and J ends lost 7 bases and 5 bases respectively, with 18 bases between them. The DNA of the CDR3 is TGTGCCAGCATTCCAACGACAGGTTTAGACGAGCAGTACGTC. Protein sequence: CASIPTTGLDEQYV.

The J gene is TRBJ2-3, the V gene TRBV6-5, with 7 bases aligning to TRBD2. The V gene end was trimmed by 5 bases and the J gene end by 2 bases; junction bases not matched to a gene: 1. CDR3 length: 13 residues. Germline values: CDR1 MNHEY, CDR2 SVGAGI. Here the CDR3 DNA reads TGTGCCAGCAGTCGGGACTACACAGATACGCAGTATTTT. Its translation is CASSRDYTDTQYF.

The V gene is TRBV6-2 or TRBV6-3, the J gene TRBJ1-6; D is ambiguous. Germline V gives CDR1 MNHEY, CDR2 SVGEGT. Trimming cost V 2 bases and J 10 bases, with 24 bases left between them. The CDR3 has 18 amino acids. The CDR3 nucleotides read TGTGCCAGCAGTTACCCGGCTCCCTCCGGGATAATCGGGTCACCCCTCCACTTT. Its protein is CASSYPAPSGIIGSPLHF.

The V and J genes are TRBV7-2 and TRBJ1-4; 7 nucleotides agree with TRBD1. CDR1 SGHTA and CDR2 FQGNSA come from the germline V gene. CDR3 length: 15 amino acids. The trim removed 5 bases at V and 7 bases at J, leaving 10 bases unmatched. CDR3 region: CASSQAYYRGEKLFF. In DNA, the CDR3 is TGTGCCAGCAGCCAAGCGTATTACAGGGGTGAAAAACTGTTTTTT.

This sequence joins TRBV27 and TRBJ1-1; D perhaps matches TRBD1 (6 bases). The CDR3 is 16 amino acids. CDR1 MNHEY and CDR2 SMNVEV come from the germline V gene (reference sequence). V was clipped by 4 bases and J by 0 bases, with 15 bases between them. CDR3 DNA: TGTGCCAGCAGTTCCTTACAGGGCTTCTTGAACACTGAAGCTTTCTTT. This gives the protein CASSSLQGFLNTEAFF.

With regard to this clone: At one end, the junction sequence differs from germline, possibly due to a read error. This sequence joins TRBV18 and TRBJ2-1; 8 positions match TRBD1. This CDR3 contains 17 residues. Per germline, CDR1 KGHSH and CDR2 LQKENI. CDR3: CASAPQVGTGKYNEQFF. Here the CDR3 DNA reads TGTGCCAGCGCACCCCAAGTCGGGACAGGAAAATACAATGAGCAGTTCTTC. Filled out from reference TRBV18 and TRBJ2-1, the complete variable domain reads NAGVMQNPRHLVRRRGQEARLRCSPMKGHSHVYWYRQLPEEGLKFMVYLQKENIIDESGMPKERFSAEFPKEGPSILRIQQVVRGDSAAYFCASAPQVGTGKYNEQFFGPGTRLTVL.